One and the same sample provided the 17 T cell receptor beta chains below, sequenced in a study of blood T cell repertoires in COVID-19. Sequenced by immunoSEQ multiplex PCR; TCRdb stores in-frame clones only, minus some. The repertoire consists of just over 250,000 clones, with roughly 86% occurring once and the leading ten covering around 2.5%. Source material: peripheral blood. The receptors stem from a woman in her forties or fifties with acute or convalescent COVID-19.

The chain has TRBV5-1 and TRBJ2-1, with D possibly matching TRBD1 (5 bases). V was clipped by 0 bases and J by 9 bases, with 13 bases between them. The CDR3 totals 14 residues. Germline CDR1 reads SGHRS; CDR2 reads YFSETQ. As DNA, the CDR3 is TGCGCCAGCAGCTTGGCGGGCAGGGTCGGTGAGCAGTTCTTC. Protein sequence: CASSLAGRVGEQFF.

The rearrangement joins TRBV6-5 to TRBJ1-5; no clear D. With 1 base removed from V and 5 bases from J, the gap between germline ends came to 6 bases. The CDR3 has 13 residues. Germline V gene data show CDR1 as MNHEY and CDR2 as SVGAGI. CDR3 nucleotides: TGTGCCAGCAGTTACTTGCGGCATCAGCCCCAGCATTTT. Encoded protein: CASSYLRHQPQHF.

The chain links TRBV5-8 to TRBJ2-1, with 12 positions matching TRBD2. The CDR3 covers 16 residues. J was trimmed by 8 bases and V by 3 bases; bases with no gene match: 9. Germline loops: CDR1 SGHTS, CDR2 YDEGEE. DNA of the CDR3: TGTGCCAGCAGCTCGACTAGCGGGAGCTTGAGCGATGAGCAGTTCTTC. Protein sequence: CASSSTSGSLSDEQFF.

The table lists this clone with a count of one. This rearrangement joins TRBV5-5 to TRBJ1-1, with a possible D match to TRBD1 (6 bases). CDR3 length: 14 residues. V lost 4 bases and J 2 bases, leaving 12 bases between the germline ends. CDR1 and CDR2 (germline): SGHKS, YYEKEE (reference sequence). This CDR3 is CASSPDSQNTEAFF. The CDR3 nucleotides are TGTGCCAGCAGCCCGGACAGCCAAAACACTGAAGCTTTCTTT.

This chain connects TRBV5-1 to TRBJ2-1; the match to TRBD1 covers 7 bases. This CDR3 has 14 residues. Germline CDR1 and CDR2: SGHRS and YFSETQ. J gave up 3 bases and V 0 bases, and 0 bases lay outside the gene matches. The CDR3 coding sequence is TGCGCCAGCAGCTTGGACAGGGGCTACAATGAGCAGTTCTTC. This encodes CASSLDRGYNEQFF.

The chain is built from TRBV27 and TRBJ2-1; 7 bases agree with TRBD2. V trimming: 5 bases; J trimming: 2 bases; junction bases outside the gene matches: 6. CDR1 is MNHEY, CDR2 SMNVEV, per germline (reference sequence). The CDR3 consists of 15 residues. CDR3 bases: TGTGCCAGCAGTCCGACCGGGGGGACCTACAATGAGCAGTTCTTC. Amino acids: CASSPTGGTYNEQFF.

The chain couples TRBV2 to TRBJ1-2; 9 bases are a match to TRBD1. Looked up from germline, CDR1 is SNHLY and CDR2 is FYNNEI. The CDR3 covers 13 residues. V lost 8 bases, J lost 6 bases, and 7 bases stayed unmatched. For the CDR3, the DNA is TGTGCCAGCCAGGACAGGGGCTCGAATGGCTACACCTTC. It translates to CASQDRGSNGYTF.

V gene TRBV19 combines with J gene TRBJ1-2; TRBD1 agrees at 12 bases. CDR3 length: 13 residues. Trimming cost V 10 bases and J 7 bases; bases outside gene matches: 7. Germline V gene sequence: CDR1 LNHDA, CDR2 SQIVND (reference sequence). CDR3: CATPGQGAGGYTF. Here the CDR3 DNA reads TGTGCCACCCCGGGACAGGGGGCCGGTGGCTACACCTTC.

This sequence joins TRBV28 and TRBJ1-6; D might be TRBD1 (5 bases). Germline CDR1 is MDHEN and CDR2 is SYDVKM. V dropped 5 bases and J dropped 8 bases, with 10 bases sitting between them. This CDR3 region has 13 residues. CDR3: CASSPTEYSPLHF. DNA of the CDR3: TGTGCCAGCAGTCCGACAGAATATTCACCCCTCCACTTT.

The chain has TRBV11-3 and TRBJ1-1, with 8 bases identical to TRBD1. The CDR3 has 15 amino acids. V was pared by 5 bases and J by 5 bases, with 10 bases of the junction left unmatched. Germline V gives CDR1 SGHNT, CDR2 YENEEA. CDR3 sequence (DNA): TGTGCCAGCAGCCTGACAGGGGAGTTGGGGACTGAAGCTTTCTTT. Its translation is CASSLTGELGTEAFF.

This chain connects TRBV11-2 to TRBJ2-3; 7 bases match TRBD2. The ends lost 1 base at V and 4 bases at J; junction bases unmatched: 14. The CDR3 extends over 18 amino acids. CDR1 and CDR2 from the germline V gene are SGHAT and FQNNGV. In nucleotides, the CDR3 is TGTGCCAGCAGCTTAGGGGTCGTGTGGGAGGCGGGGGCAGATACGCAGTATTTT. Translating it yields CASSLGVVWEAGADTQYF. Together with reference TRBV11-2 and TRBJ2-3, the CDR3 gives the full variable domain: EAGVAQSPRYKIIEKRQSVAFWCNPISGHATLYWYQQILGQGPKLLIQFQNNGVVDDSQLPKDRFSAERLKGVDSTLKIQPAKLEDSAVYLCASSLGVVWEAGADTQYFGPGTRLTVL.

This chain uses TRBV28 with TRBJ1-1; TRBD1 is a possible D gene (6 bases). This CDR3 has 13 amino acids. V lost 7 bases and J 11 bases, leaving 20 bases between the germline ends. The V gene's germline CDR1 is MDHEN and CDR2 SYDVKM. The CDR3: CASTPTGRVEAFF. CDR3 DNA: TGTGCCAGCACCCCTACAGGGCGAGTTGAGGCTTTCTTT. The variable domain in full, with the rest retrieved from reference TRBV28 and TRBJ1-1, is DVKVTQSSRYLVKRTGEKVFLECVQDMDHENMFWYRQDPGLGLRLIYFSYDVKMKEKGDIPEGYSVSREKKERFSLILESASTNQTSMYLCASTPTGRVEAFFGQGTRLTVV.

The chain combines TRBV28 with TRBJ1-2, with 9 bases aligning to TRBD1. The trim removed 5 bases at V and 4 bases at J, leaving 5 bases unmatched. The V gene's germline CDR1 is MDHEN and CDR2 SYDVKM. This CDR3 comprises 14 residues. Here the CDR3 DNA reads TGTGCCAGCAGTGCCACAGGGGGCCTCTATGGCTACACCTTC. As protein: CASSATGGLYGYTF.

V usage is TRBV4-3 and J usage is TRBJ2-3; D is perhaps TRBD2 (5 bases). Deletions cut 0 bases from V and 2 bases from J, with 9 bases between. Germline V gene lookup returns CDR1 LGHNA and CDR2 YSLEER. The CDR3 spans 15 residues. The CDR3 region has the DNA TGCGCCAGCAGCCAAGAGCTAGCTACCACAGATACGCAGTATTTT. Translating it yields CASSQELATTDTQYF.

The rearrangement uses TRBV30 and TRBJ1-2; 8 nucleotides line up with TRBD1. The CDR3 is 11 residues long. The V segment lost 8 bases and the J segment 7 bases; nucleotides outside the gene matches: 6. Germline CDR1 reads GTSNPN; CDR2 reads SVGIG (reference sequence). The CDR3 DNA follows: TGTGCCCATGACAGGGGTTTTGGCTACACCTTC. Translation: CAHDRGFGYTF.

The chain has TRBV24-1 and TRBJ2-1; 7 positions match TRBD2. CDR3 length: 15 amino acids. From germline, CDR1 is KGHDR and CDR2 SFDVKD. The V and J ends lost 2 bases and 6 bases, in that order; junction bases with no gene match: 6. The CDR3 is CATSDSGRGFNEQFF. The CDR3 DNA is TGTGCCACCAGTGATTCAGGGCGGGGGTTCAATGAGCAGTTCTTC.

The chain combines TRBV7-8 with TRBJ2-5; a possible D gene is TRBD1 (5 bases). CDR1 is SGHVS and CDR2 is FQNEAQ in the germline V gene. The V end was cut by 0 bases, the J end by 4 bases, with 18 bases between. The CDR3 covers 17 residues. The CDR3 DNA sequence: TGTGCCAGCAGCTTAGCGCTATCCAGGGTGTTTGGAGAGACCCAGTACTTC. It is translated as CASSLALSRVFGETQYF.